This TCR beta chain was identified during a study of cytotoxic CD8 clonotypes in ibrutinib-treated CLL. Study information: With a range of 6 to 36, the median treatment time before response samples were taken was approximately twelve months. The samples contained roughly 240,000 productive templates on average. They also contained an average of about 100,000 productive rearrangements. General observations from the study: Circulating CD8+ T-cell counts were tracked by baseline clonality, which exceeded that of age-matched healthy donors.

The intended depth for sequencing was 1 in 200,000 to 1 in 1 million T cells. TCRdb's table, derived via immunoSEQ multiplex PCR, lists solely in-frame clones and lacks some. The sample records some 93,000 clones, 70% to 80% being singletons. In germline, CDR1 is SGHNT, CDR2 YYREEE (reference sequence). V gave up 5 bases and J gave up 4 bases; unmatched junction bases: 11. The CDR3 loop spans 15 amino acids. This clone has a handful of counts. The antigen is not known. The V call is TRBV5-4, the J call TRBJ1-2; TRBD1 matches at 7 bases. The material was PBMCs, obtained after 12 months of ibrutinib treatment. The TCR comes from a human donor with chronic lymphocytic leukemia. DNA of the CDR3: TGTGCCAGCAGAAACCGGGACAGCCCCTTCTATGGCTACACCTTC. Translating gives CASRNRDSPFYGYTF. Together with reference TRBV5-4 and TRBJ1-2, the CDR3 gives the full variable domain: ETGVTQSPTHLIKTRGQQVTLRCSSQSGHNTVSWYQQALGQGPQFIFQYYREEENGRGNFPPRFSGLQFPNYSSELNVNALELDDSALYLCASRNRDSPFYGYTFGSGTRLTVV.